The 30 T cell receptor beta chains below all came from one sample that was sequenced in a study of cytomegalovirus exposure and HLA in healthy donors. Vbeta (60) and Jbeta (13) primers were used in the PCR. Sequencing used immunoSEQ multiplex PCR; TCRdb keeps in-frame clones, though not all of them. The sample lists just over 150,000 clones, roughly 84% occurring once. Sequencing used PBMCs. The receptors were gathered from a man aged 18 to 29 in good health and CMV-seropositive.

The chain combines TRBV7-3 with TRBJ2-3; D is possibly TRBD1 (6 bases). CDR3 length: 15 residues. V was clipped by 5 bases and J by 2 bases, with 14 bases between them. Germline V gives CDR1 SGHTA, CDR2 FQGTGA. The CDR3 spells CASSQDRTNTDTQYF. CDR3 sequence (DNA): TGTGCCAGCAGCCAAGACAGGACGAACACAGATACGCAGTATTTT. Drawing the rest from reference TRBV7-3 and TRBJ2-3, the complete variable domain is GAGVSQTPSNKVTEKGKYVELRCDPISGHTALYWYRQSLGQGPEFLIYFQGTGAADDSGLPNDRFFAVRPEGSVSTLKIQRTERGDSAVYLCASSQDRTNTDTQYFGPGTRLTVL.

The chain is built from TRBV30 and TRBJ1-2; 7 nucleotides agree with TRBD1. The V segment lost 3 bases and the J segment 0 bases; nucleotides outside the gene matches: 1. Germline V gene sequence: CDR1 GTSNPN, CDR2 SVGIG (reference sequence). The CDR3 has 13 amino acids. The CDR3 loop reads CAWSDRANYGYTF. CDR3 in DNA: TGTGCCTGGAGCGACAGGGCTAACTATGGCTACACCTTC.

The chain carries TRBV2 and TRBJ1-5; D call uncertain. The germline V gene encodes CDR1 SNHLY and CDR2 FYNNEI. This CDR3 spans 15 amino acids. V lost 5 bases and J 3 bases, leaving 14 bases between the germline ends. The DNA of the CDR3 is TGTGCCAGCAGTCAGTGGTATGTTGTCAATCAGCCCCAGCATTTT. Amino acids: CASSQWYVVNQPQHF.

The chain couples TRBV11-1 to TRBJ1-1; 7 nucleotides match TRBD1. Germline CDR1 SGHAT, CDR2 FQDESV (reference sequence). CDR3 length: 13 residues. The V gene end was trimmed by 0 bases and the J gene end by 7 bases; junction bases not matched to a gene: 2. As DNA, the CDR3 is TGTGCCAGCAGCTTAGCACAGGGGAATGAAGCTTTCTTT. Protein product: CASSLAQGNEAFF.

The gene calls are TRBV5-4 and TRBJ1-2; 11 nucleotides line up with TRBD1. The V segment lost 2 bases and the J segment 4 bases; nucleotides outside the gene matches: 4. The germline V gene encodes CDR1 SGHNT and CDR2 YYREEE (reference sequence). CDR3 length: 15 residues. CDR3 sequence reads: CASSFTGTGGYGYTF. The CDR3 DNA follows: TGTGCCAGCAGCTTCACCGGGACAGGGGGCTATGGCTACACCTTC.

This chain links TRBV6-5 with TRBJ1-1, with D possibly being TRBD1 (5 bases). Germline CDR1 reads MNHEY; CDR2 reads SVGAGI. The CDR3 spans 16 residues. Trimming pared 3 bases from V and 3 bases from J, leaving 17 bases between. CDR3 sequence reads: CASSYRQPQKDTEAFF. The CDR3 region has the DNA TGTGCCAGCAGTTATAGACAGCCCCAAAAGGACACTGAAGCTTTCTTT.

The genes are TRBV5-6 and TRBJ2-2; TRBD1 matches at 7 bases. CDR1 and CDR2 (germline): SGHDT, YYEEEE. The V gene end was trimmed by 4 bases and the J gene end by 5 bases; junction bases not matched to a gene: 8. The CDR3 totals 15 residues. CDR3 region: CASSGWDSLTGELFF. The CDR3 nucleotides are TGTGCCAGCAGCGGTTGGGACAGCCTTACCGGGGAGCTGTTTTTT.

The chain carries TRBV30 and TRBJ1-1, with 7 bases lining up with TRBD1. Germline V gene lookup returns CDR1 GTSNPN and CDR2 SVGIG (reference sequence). The CDR3 is 17 residues long. The junction had 12 bases not matched to a gene; V was cut back by 1 base and J by 1 base. CDR3 bases: TGTGCCTGGAGTGCCTTAGGGACAGTAAGAAGGAACACTGAAGCTTTCTTT. It codes for CAWSALGTVRRNTEAFF.

This clone has only one observation. V usage is TRBV5-1 and J usage is TRBJ2-1, with 9 bases identical to TRBD2. The CDR3 length is 16 residues. With 3 bases clipped from V and 0 bases from J, the junction kept 4 bases outside the gene matches. CDR1 is SGHRS, CDR2 YFSETQ, per germline. CDR3 region: CASSWSSGDSYNEQFF. The DNA of the CDR3 is TGCGCCAGCAGCTGGTCTAGCGGGGACTCCTACAATGAGCAGTTCTTC.

Comments on this clone: A single base separates this from a much larger clone, so it may be a read error. This rearrangement joins TRBV7-9 to TRBJ2-5, with 8 bases matching TRBD1. The DNA matches TRBJ2-7 better at its end, which makes the J call doubtful. Per the germline V gene, CDR1 is SEHNR and CDR2 is FQNEAQ (reference sequence). This CDR3 has 16 amino acids. CDR3 sequence reads: CASSKRTGMGPYEQYF. CDR3 DNA: TGTGCCAGCAGCAAACGGACAGGGATGGGACCCTACGAGCAGTACTTC.

The rearrangement joins TRBV5-6 to TRBJ2-3, with a weak D call TRBD1 (6 bases). Germline CDR1 SGHDT, CDR2 YYEEEE. This CDR3 is 17 amino acids long. V dropped 4 bases and J dropped 0 bases, with 18 bases sitting between them. CDR3 coding DNA: TGTGCCAGCAGCCTCCACCATCGGACAGTAAGCACAGATACGCAGTATTTT. Its protein is CASSLHHRTVSTDTQYF. Drawing the rest from reference TRBV5-6 and TRBJ2-3, the complete variable domain is DAGVTQSPTHLIKTRGQQVTLRCSPKSGHDTVSWYQQALGQGPQFIFQYYEEEERQRGNFPDRFSGHQFPNYSSELNVNALLLGDSALYLCASSLHHRTVSTDTQYFGPGTRLTVL.

This clone was counted a single time. The chain is built from TRBV27 and TRBJ2-7, with 10 bases identical to TRBD1. This CDR3 comprises 15 residues. The V gene's germline CDR1 is MNHEY and CDR2 SMNVEV (reference sequence). Losses at the gene ends were 6 bases for V and 4 bases for J; bases not matched to a gene: 9. The CDR3 loop is CASRPPGQGRYEQYF. CDR3 nucleotide sequence: TGTGCCAGCAGACCACCGGGACAGGGGAGGTACGAGCAGTACTTC.

The chain has TRBV30 and TRBJ2-2, with 7 bases identical to TRBD1. The germline V gene encodes CDR1 GTSNPN and CDR2 SVGIG (reference sequence). CDR3 length: 14 amino acids. V dropped 8 bases and J dropped 4; count of bases not matched to a gene: 10. The chain's CDR3 is CAGTGDIGTGELFF. CDR3 sequence (DNA): TGTGCCGGAACAGGGGACATCGGCACCGGGGAGCTGTTTTTT.

The chain carries TRBV7-8 and TRBJ1-5, with 7 bases aligning to TRBD1. The CDR3 is 15 residues long. Per germline, CDR1 SGHVS and CDR2 FQNEAQ. V was clipped by 3 bases and J by 0 bases; unmatched bases: 2. Written as DNA, the CDR3 is TGTGCCAGCAGCTTGACAGGGAATAGCAATCAGCCCCAGCATTTT. It encodes CASSLTGNSNQPQHF.

The chain recombines TRBV18 with TRBJ2-4, with 8 nucleotides matching TRBD1. In germline, CDR1 is KGHSH, CDR2 LQKENI. V shed 5 bases, J shed 15 bases, and the junction held 15 bases outside the gene matches. The CDR3 runs to 14 residues. CDR3 DNA: TGTGCCAGCTCAACGACAGGGGAAGCGGCCCCGTGGTACTTC. Its protein product is CASSTTGEAAPWYF.

This clone was seen just once. The chain carries TRBV13 and TRBJ1-2; the D is unclear. Trimming took off 1 base at V and 6 bases at J, with 9 bases between the two ends. The CDR3 is 13 residues long. Germline V CDR1 and CDR2: PRHDT, FYEKMQ (reference sequence). CDR3 sequence (DNA): TGTGCCAGCAGCTTAGTGGCCGGGGATGGCTACACCTTC. Its protein is CASSLVAGDGYTF.

The chain uses TRBV6-6 and TRBJ1-1; D uncertain. Trimming left V 2 bases short and J 3 bases short, with 13 bases between. CDR3 length: 15 residues. Per the germline V gene, CDR1 is MNHNY and CDR2 is SVGAGI (reference sequence). CDR3 nucleotides: TGTGCCAGCAGTTACGGAGGCGGTGTGGACACTGAAGCTTTCTTT. Protein product: CASSYGGGVDTEAFF.

The CDR3 nucleotides are TGTGCCAGCAGTGCCCCAGTGGAGGGGAGTTCACCCCTCCACTTT. This gives the protein CASSAPVEGSSPLHF. The rearrangement links TRBV6-1 to TRBJ1-6; possibly TRBD1 for D (5 bases). Germline V gene lookup returns CDR1 MNHNS and CDR2 SASEGT. This CDR3 has 15 amino acids. The V end was cut by 4 bases, the J end by 9 bases, with 16 bases between.

This clone was seen a handful of times. The rearrangement links TRBV6-6 to TRBJ2-5, with D tentatively TRBD2 (6 bases). The CDR3 is 13 residues long. Germline V gene lookup returns CDR1 MNHNY and CDR2 SVGAGI (reference sequence). Trimming stripped 7 bases from V and 5 bases from J, with 14 bases between. The CDR3 DNA follows: TGTGCCAGCACCCCCGCGGGACGGGAGACCCAGTACTTC. Amino acid sequence: CASTPAGRETQYF.

The chain recombines TRBV21-1 with TRBJ2-7; the D segment call TRBD2 is taken from the table without a DNA check. TRBV21-1 is a recognized pseudogene. This CDR3 is built from 17 residues. The CDR3 is CASSKDPSGRSWYEQYF. The CDR3 DNA sequence: TGTGCCAGCAGCAAAGACCCTAGCGGGCGTTCCTGGTACGAGCAGTACTTC.

The J gene is TRBJ2-5, the V gene TRBV4-2; 7 bases are shared with TRBD1. The assigned J gene may be wrong: the sequence end matches TRBJ2-7 better. CDR3 length: 16 amino acids. The germline gives CDR1 LGHNA, CDR2 YNFKEQ. This chain's CDR3 is CASSQDQGDSSYEQYF. CDR3 sequence (DNA): TGTGCCAGCAGCCAAGATCAGGGGGACAGTTCCTACGAGCAGTACTTC.

On this clone itself: At one of its ends the junction is not consistent with the germline gene, which may arise from a read error. The chain is built from TRBV7-7 and TRBJ2-2; the D gene is possibly TRBD1 (6 bases). Germline V gene lookup returns CDR1 SSHAT and CDR2 FNYEAQ (reference sequence). This CDR3 is 15 amino acids long. The DNA for the CDR3 is TGTGCTAGCAGCTTCAGGCAGGGGTGGACCGGGGAGCTGTTTTTT. Residues: CASSFRQGWTGELFF.

This sequence joins TRBV30 and TRBJ2-2; 9 positions agree with TRBD2. The CDR3 runs 16 residues. Germline CDR1 reads GTSNPN; CDR2 reads SVGIG (reference sequence). Germline trimming cut 4 bases from V and 5 bases from J; bases unmatched to any gene: 11. CDR3: CAWKGAGGPQTGELFF. In DNA, the CDR3 is TGTGCCTGGAAAGGAGCGGGGGGCCCCCAAACCGGGGAGCTGTTTTTT.

The V gene is TRBV7-6, the J gene TRBJ2-1; the match to TRBD1 covers 10 bases. The CDR3 extends over 16 amino acids. Germline values: CDR1 SGHVS, CDR2 FNYEAQ. V lost 1 base to trimming and J lost 4 bases; unmatched junction nucleotides: 4. DNA of the CDR3: TGTGCCAGCAGCTTAGGAGGACAGGGGGTGTACAATGAGCAGTTCTTC. Its protein product is CASSLGGQGVYNEQFF. Full variable domain (outside the CDR3, taken from reference TRBV7-6 and TRBJ2-1): GAGVSQSPRYKVTKRGQDVALRCDPISGHVSLYWYRQALGQGPEFLTYFNYEAQQDKSGLPNDRFSAERPEGSISTLTIQRTEQRDSAMYRCASSLGGQGVYNEQFFGPGTRLTVL.

The chain couples TRBV7-2 to TRBJ2-7, with D possibly matching TRBD1 (6 bases). This CDR3 contains 15 residues. Trimming cost V 1 base and J 1 base, with 11 bases left between them. CDR1 and CDR2 from the germline V gene are SGHTA and FQGNSA. CDR3 in amino acids: CASSLDRVVSYEQYF. CDR3 nucleotides: TGTGCCAGCAGCTTAGACAGGGTAGTGTCCTACGAGCAGTACTTC.

The V gene is TRBV7-9, the J gene TRBJ2-3; 7 bases map to TRBD2. Germline V gene sequence: CDR1 SEHNR, CDR2 FQNEAQ (reference sequence). Trimming took 4 bases from V and 6 from J; bases not matched to a gene: 13. The CDR3 has 16 residues. CDR3 amino acids: CASSSPGLPRPDTQYF. DNA of the CDR3: TGTGCCAGCAGCTCTCCGGGACTACCCCGGCCGGATACGCAGTATTTT. The full variable domain, rest sourced from reference TRBV7-9 and TRBJ2-3, is DTGVSQNPRHKITKRGQNVTFRCDPISEHNRLYWYRQTLGQGPEFLTYFQNEAQLEKSRLLSDRFSAERPKGSFSTLEIQRTEQGDSAMYLCASSSPGLPRPDTQYFGPGTRLTVL.

This chain links TRBV6-6 with TRBJ1-1; D is unclear. The V gene's germline CDR1 is MNHNY and CDR2 SVGAGI (reference sequence). The CDR3 spans 13 residues. V was clipped by 5 bases and J by 1 base, with 8 bases between them. The CDR3: CASSQAKNTEAFF. In DNA, the CDR3 is TGTGCCAGCAGTCAGGCGAAGAACACTGAAGCTTTCTTT.

The genes are TRBV9 and TRBJ1-1; D may be TRBD1 (6 bases). CDR3 size: 15 residues. V lost 6 bases, J lost 5 bases, and 20 bases lay in between. Germline CDR1 SGDLS, CDR2 YYNGEE. CDR3 nucleotides: TGTGCCAGCACCCCACGAGGGGGACGAGAAACTGAAGCTTTCTTT. Residues: CASTPRGGRETEAFF.

The V gene is TRBV4-3, the J gene TRBJ2-1; 9 bases map to TRBD2. This CDR3 region has 17 residues. V trimming: 0 bases; J trimming: 2 bases; junction bases outside the gene matches: 5. Per germline, CDR1 LGHNA and CDR2 YSLEER. CDR3 region: CASSQEGGGGAYNEQFF. The CDR3 DNA is TGCGCCAGCAGCCAAGAAGGGGGCGGGGGGGCCTACAATGAGCAGTTCTTC.

The chain recombines TRBV5-4 with TRBJ2-2; tentatively, D is TRBD2 (7 bases). The CDR3 totals 16 residues. The V gene lost 2 bases and the J gene lost 3 bases, with 14 bases spanning the gap. Germline V gene data show CDR1 as SGHNT and CDR2 as YYREEE (reference sequence). CDR3 region: CASSLSEGGYTGELFF. Written as DNA, the CDR3 is TGTGCCAGCAGCTTAAGCGAGGGGGGGTACACCGGGGAGCTGTTTTTT.